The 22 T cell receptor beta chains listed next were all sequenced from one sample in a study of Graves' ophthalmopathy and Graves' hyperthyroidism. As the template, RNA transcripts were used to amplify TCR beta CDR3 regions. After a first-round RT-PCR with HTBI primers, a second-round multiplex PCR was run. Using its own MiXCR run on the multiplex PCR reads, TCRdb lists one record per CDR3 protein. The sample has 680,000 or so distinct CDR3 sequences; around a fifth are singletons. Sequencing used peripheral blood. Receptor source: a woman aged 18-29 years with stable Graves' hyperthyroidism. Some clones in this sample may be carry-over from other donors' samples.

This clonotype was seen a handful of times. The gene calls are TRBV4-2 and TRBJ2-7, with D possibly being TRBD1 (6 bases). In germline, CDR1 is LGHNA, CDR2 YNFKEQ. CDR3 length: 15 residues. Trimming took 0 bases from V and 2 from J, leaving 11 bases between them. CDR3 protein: CASSQDWDTTYEQYF. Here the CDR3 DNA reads TGTGCCAGCAGCCAAGATTGGGACACAACCTACGAGCAGTACTTC.

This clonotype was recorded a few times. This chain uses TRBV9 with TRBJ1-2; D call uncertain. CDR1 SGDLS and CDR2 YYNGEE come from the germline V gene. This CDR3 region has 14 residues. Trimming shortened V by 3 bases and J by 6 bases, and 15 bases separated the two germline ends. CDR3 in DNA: TGTGCCAGCAGCGCAACCGGGCCCCAGGATGGCTACACCTTC. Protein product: CASSATGPQDGYTF.

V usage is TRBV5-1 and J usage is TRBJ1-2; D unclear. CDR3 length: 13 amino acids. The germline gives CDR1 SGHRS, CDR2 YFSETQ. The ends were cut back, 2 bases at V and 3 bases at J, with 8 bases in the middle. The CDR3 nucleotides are TGCGCCAGCAGCTTTGACGGGGACTATGGCTACACCTTC. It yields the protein CASSFDGDYGYTF.

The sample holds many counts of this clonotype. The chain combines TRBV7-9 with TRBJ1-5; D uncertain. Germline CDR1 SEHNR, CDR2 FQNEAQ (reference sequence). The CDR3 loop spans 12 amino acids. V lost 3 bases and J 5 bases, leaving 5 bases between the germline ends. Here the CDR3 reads CASSFDDQPQHF. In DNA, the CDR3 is TGTGCCAGCAGCTTCGACGATCAGCCCCAGCATTTT.

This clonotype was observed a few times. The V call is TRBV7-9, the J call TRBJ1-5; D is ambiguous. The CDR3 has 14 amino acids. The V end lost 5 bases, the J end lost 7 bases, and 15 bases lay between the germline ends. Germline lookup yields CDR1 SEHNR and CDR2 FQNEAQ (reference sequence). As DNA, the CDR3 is TGTGCCAGCAGCCCTACGGGTGGAGAACAGCCCCAGCATTTT. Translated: CASSPTGGEQPQHF.

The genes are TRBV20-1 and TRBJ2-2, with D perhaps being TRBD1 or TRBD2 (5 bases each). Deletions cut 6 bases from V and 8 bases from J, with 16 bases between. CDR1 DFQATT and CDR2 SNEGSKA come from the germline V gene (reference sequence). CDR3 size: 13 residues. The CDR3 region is CSAPVPGAGELFF. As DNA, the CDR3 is TGCAGTGCCCCGGTCCCCGGGGCTGGGGAGCTGTTTTTT.

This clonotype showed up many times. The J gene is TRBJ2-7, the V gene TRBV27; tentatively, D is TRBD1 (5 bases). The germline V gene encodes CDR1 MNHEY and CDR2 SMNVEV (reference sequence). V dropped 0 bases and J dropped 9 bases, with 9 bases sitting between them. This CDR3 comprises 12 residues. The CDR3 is CASSLSVGRQYF. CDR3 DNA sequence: TGTGCCAGCAGTTTATCCGTGGGGCGGCAGTACTTC.

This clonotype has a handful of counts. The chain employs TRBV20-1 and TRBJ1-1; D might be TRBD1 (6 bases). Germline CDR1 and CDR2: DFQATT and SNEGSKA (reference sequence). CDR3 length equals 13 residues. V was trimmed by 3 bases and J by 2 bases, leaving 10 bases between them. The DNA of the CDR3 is TGCAGTGCTAGTGAGGGACATAACACTGAAGCTTTCTTT. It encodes CSASEGHNTEAFF.

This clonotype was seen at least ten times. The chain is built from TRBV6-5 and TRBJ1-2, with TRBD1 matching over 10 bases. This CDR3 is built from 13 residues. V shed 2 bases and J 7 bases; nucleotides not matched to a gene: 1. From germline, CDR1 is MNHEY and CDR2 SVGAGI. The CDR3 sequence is CASSYGTGAGYTF. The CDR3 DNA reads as TGTGCCAGCAGTTACGGGACAGGGGCTGGCTACACCTTC.

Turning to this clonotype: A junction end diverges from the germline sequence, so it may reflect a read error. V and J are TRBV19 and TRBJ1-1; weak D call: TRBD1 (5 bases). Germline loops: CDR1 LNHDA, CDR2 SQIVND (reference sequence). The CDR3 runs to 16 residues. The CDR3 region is CASTAIRGAGNTEAFF. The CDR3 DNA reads TGTGCAAGTACTGCGATCCGGGGCGCGGGGAACACTGAAGCTTTCTTT. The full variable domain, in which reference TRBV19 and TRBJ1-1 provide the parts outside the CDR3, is DGGITQSPKYLFRKEGQNVTLSCEQNLNHDAMYWYRQDPGQGLRLIYYSQIVNDFQKGDIAEGYSVSREKKESFPLTVTSAQKNPTAFYLCASTAIRGAGNTEAFFGQGTRLTVV.

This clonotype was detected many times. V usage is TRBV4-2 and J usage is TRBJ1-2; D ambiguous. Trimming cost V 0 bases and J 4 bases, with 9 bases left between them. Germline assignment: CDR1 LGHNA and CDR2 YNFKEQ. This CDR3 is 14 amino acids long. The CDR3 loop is CASSQDTVSYGYTF. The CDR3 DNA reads TGTGCCAGCAGCCAAGATACGGTCAGCTATGGCTACACCTTC.

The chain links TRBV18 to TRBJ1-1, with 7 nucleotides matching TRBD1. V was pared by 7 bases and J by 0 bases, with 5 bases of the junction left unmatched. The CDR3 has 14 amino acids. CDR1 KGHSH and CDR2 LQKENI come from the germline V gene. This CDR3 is CASFKGAMNTEAFF. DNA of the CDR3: TGTGCCAGCTTTAAGGGGGCCATGAACACTGAAGCTTTCTTT.

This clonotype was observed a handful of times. The CDR3 DNA sequence: TGTGCCAGTAGAGAACTAGCGGCTTCCACCGGGGAGCTGTTTTTT. Translation gives CASRELAASTGELFF. The chain uses TRBV19 and TRBJ2-2; TRBD2 agrees at 8 bases. Germline V gives CDR1 LNHDA, CDR2 SQIVND (reference sequence). This CDR3 is 15 amino acids long. Losses at the gene ends were 6 bases for V and 4 bases for J; bases not matched to a gene: 7. Full variable domain (outside the CDR3, taken from reference TRBV19 and TRBJ2-2): DGGITQSPKYLFRKEGQNVTLSCEQNLNHDAMYWYRQDPGQGLRLIYYSQIVNDFQKGDIAEGYSVSREKKESFPLTVTSAQKNPTAFYLCASRELAASTGELFFGEGSRLTVL.

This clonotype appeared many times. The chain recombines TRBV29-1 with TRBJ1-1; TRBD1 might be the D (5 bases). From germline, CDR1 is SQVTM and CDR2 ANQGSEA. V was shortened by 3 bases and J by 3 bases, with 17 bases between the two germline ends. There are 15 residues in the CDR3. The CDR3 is CSVDIVGVKDTEAFF. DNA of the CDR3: TGCAGCGTTGATATAGTGGGGGTCAAAGACACTGAAGCTTTCTTT.

The CDR3, as DNA: TGCAGTGCTAGCGGGCGCCCCTCCTACGAGCAGTACTTC. It translates to CSASGRPSYEQYF. The genes are TRBV20-1 and TRBJ2-7; D is undetermined. This CDR3 is built from 13 residues. V was pared by 3 bases and J by 0 bases, with 9 bases between. Germline-derived CDR1 and CDR2 are DFQATT and SNEGSKA (reference sequence).

CDR3 in amino acids: CASSTQNQETQYF. CDR3 sequence (DNA): TGTGCCAGCAGCACACAGAACCAAGAGACCCAGTACTTC. This chain connects TRBV5-6 to TRBJ2-5; D is uncertain. The CDR3 spans 13 residues. V was cut by 4 bases and J by 0 bases, with 7 bases left in between. Looked up from germline, CDR1 is SGHDT and CDR2 is YYEEEE.

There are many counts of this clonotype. For the CDR3, the DNA is TGTGCCAGCAGTGAATTGGGGGGGAGCTCCTATAATTCACCCCTCCACTTT. This translates into CASSELGGSSYNSPLHF. The V call is TRBV25-1, the J call TRBJ1-6; D may be TRBD1 (5 bases). With 1 base removed from V and 0 bases from J, the gap between germline ends came to 10 bases. The germline CDR1 and CDR2 sequences are MGHDK and SYGVNS. CDR3 length equals 17 residues. The full variable domain, rest sourced from reference TRBV25-1 and TRBJ1-6, is EADIYQTPRYLVIGTGKKITLECSQTMGHDKMYWYQQDPGMELHLIHYSYGVNSTEKGDLSSESTVSRIRTEHFPLTLESARPSHTSQYLCASSELGGSSYNSPLHFGNGTRLTVT.

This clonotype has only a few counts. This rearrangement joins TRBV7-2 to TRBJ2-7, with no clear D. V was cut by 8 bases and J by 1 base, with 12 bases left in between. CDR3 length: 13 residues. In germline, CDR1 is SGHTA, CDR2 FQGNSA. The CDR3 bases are TGTGCCAGCGGAAGATATGTTTCCTACGAGCAGTACTTC. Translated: CASGRYVSYEQYF.

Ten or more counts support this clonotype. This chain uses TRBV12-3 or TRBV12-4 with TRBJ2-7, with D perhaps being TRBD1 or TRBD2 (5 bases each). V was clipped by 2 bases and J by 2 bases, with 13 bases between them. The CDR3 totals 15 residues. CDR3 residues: CASSLRGVGAYEQYF. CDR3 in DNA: TGTGCCAGCAGTTTACGAGGGGTAGGCGCCTACGAGCAGTACTTC.

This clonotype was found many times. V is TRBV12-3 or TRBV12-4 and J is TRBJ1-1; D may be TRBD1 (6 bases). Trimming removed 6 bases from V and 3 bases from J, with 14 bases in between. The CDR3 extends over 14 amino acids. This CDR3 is CASSLPGAYTEAFF. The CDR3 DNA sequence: TGTGCCAGCAGCCTACCGGGGGCGTACACTGAAGCTTTCTTT.

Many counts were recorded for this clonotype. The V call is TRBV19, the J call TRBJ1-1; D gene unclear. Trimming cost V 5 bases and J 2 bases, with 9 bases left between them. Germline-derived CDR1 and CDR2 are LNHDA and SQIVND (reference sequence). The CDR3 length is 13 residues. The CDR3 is CASSFSTNTEAFF. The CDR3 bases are TGTGCCAGTAGTTTCTCGACCAACACTGAAGCTTTCTTT.

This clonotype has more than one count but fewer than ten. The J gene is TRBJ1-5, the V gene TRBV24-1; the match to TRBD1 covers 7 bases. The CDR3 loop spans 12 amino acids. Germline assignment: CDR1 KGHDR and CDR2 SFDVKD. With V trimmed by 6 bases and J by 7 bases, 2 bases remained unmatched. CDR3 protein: CATSQGGQPQHF. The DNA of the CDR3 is TGTGCCACCAGTCAGGGGGGCCAGCCCCAGCATTTT.